This T cell receptor (beta chain) was profiled in a study of cytomegalovirus exposure and HLA in healthy donors. The PCR contained 60 Vbeta and 13 Jbeta primers. Repertoires were generated with immunoSEQ multiplex PCR, while TCRdb's copy carries only in-frame clones and drops some. This table has about 140,000 clones, less than 80% appearing once. Sequencing was done on a sample of PBMCs. This receptor was obtained from a female donor in good health and CMV-seropositive.

The CDR3: CASSLSLTYHNEQFF. CDR3 nucleotides: TGCGCCAGCAGCTTGAGTCTGACTTACCACAATGAGCAGTTCTTC. The V and J genes are TRBV5-1 and TRBJ2-1, with D uncertain. V lost 1 base and J 5 bases, leaving 13 bases between the germline ends. CDR1 is SGHRS, CDR2 YFSETQ, per germline. The CDR3 spans 15 residues.